One T cell receptor (beta chain) is described in this entry. Its cognate antigen is unknown. This sample was taken from a study of cytomegalovirus exposure and HLA in healthy donors. Points from the study as a whole: Some highly shared sequence variants likely arose as a pipeline artifact. A few CMV-associated chains proved CMV antigen-specific in vitro. Altogether, 150 to 200 TCR beta chains were recorded as cytomegalovirus-associated. As a later analysis showed, a missense DCLRE1C variant was linked to trimming of TCR beta V- and J-genes.

The CDR3 consists of 17 residues. V was pared by 5 bases and J by 1 base, with 11 bases of the junction left unmatched. Germline V CDR1 and CDR2: SGHVS, FQNEAQ. The PCR made use of 60 Vbeta and 13 Jbeta primers. Clones were sequenced by immunoSEQ multiplex PCR, and TCRdb holds only the in-frame ones, with some missing. This sample yields hundreds of thousands of clones, of which around 89% are seen a single time; roughly 1% belongs to the top ten. The chain has TRBV7-8 and TRBJ2-5; the match to TRBD2 covers 9 bases. The sequenced sample consisted of PBMCs. This TCR was recovered from a woman aged 18-29 years in good health and CMV-seronegative. The CDR3 here is CASSRRVSGGGQETQYF. For the CDR3, the DNA is TGTGCCAGCAGCCGACGAGTTAGCGGGGGAGGCCAAGAGACCCAGTACTTC.